A single T cell receptor (beta chain) is shown here with its context. Its antigen is currently unknown. The data were taken from a study of CD4 T cells in relation to SARS-CoV-2 and coronaviruses. Before the COVID-19 pandemic, during about 2010-2018, CD4+ T cells were taken from unexposed donors. After approximately ten days of culture, CD4+ T cells were isolated. On days 3 and 7, cultures got half fresh IL-2 medium. Profiling relied on immunoSEQ multiplex PCR, and the TCRdb table lists in-frame clones only, not all of them. The sample shows around 20,000 clones, over 75% of them seen only once. Sequenced sample: CD4+ T cells from PBMCs, cultured in vitro. This receptor was taken from a human donor in good health.

The CDR3 DNA reads as TGTGCCAGCAGCTTAAGAAGAGGCTCAACTAATGAAAAACTGTTTTTT. It codes for CASSLRRGSTNEKLFF. The V gene is TRBV7-8, the J gene TRBJ1-4; D is ambiguous. This CDR3 is built from 16 residues. Trimming took 2 bases from V and 0 from J, leaving 10 bases between them. The germline V gene encodes CDR1 SGHVS and CDR2 FQNEAQ. Filled out from reference TRBV7-8 and TRBJ1-4, the complete variable domain reads GAGVSQSPRYKVAKRGQDVALRCDPISGHVSLFWYQQALGQGPEFLTYFQNEAQLDKSGLPSDRFFAERPEGSVSTLKIQRTQQEDSAVYLCASSLRRGSTNEKLFFGSGTQLSVL.